Below, 10 T cell receptor beta chains from the same sample are listed, as sequenced in a study of cytomegalovirus exposure and HLA in healthy donors. Sequencing was performed with immunoSEQ multiplex PCR; in TCRdb, only in-frame clones are kept and a portion is missing. The profile covers 85,000 to 120,000 clones, with about 87% appearing a single time and 1.5% to 2% taken by the ten largest. Sequenced input: PBMCs. These receptors were obtained from a woman aged 18-35 years in good health and CMV-seropositive.

The chain joins TRBV4-1 to TRBJ1-2; 7 bases map to TRBD1. V shed 1 base, J shed 7 bases, and the junction held 9 bases outside the gene matches. CDR3 size: 15 residues. Germline V gene sequence: CDR1 MGHRA, CDR2 YSYEKL. This chain's CDR3 is CASSQVGQIKSGYTF. The CDR3 DNA sequence: TGCGCCAGCAGCCAAGTGGGACAGATAAAAAGTGGCTACACCTTC.

The CDR3 DNA sequence: TGTGCCAGCATCAGGGACAGCTCAAATGAAAAACTGTTTTTT. Protein product: CASIRDSSNEKLFF. The gene calls are TRBV2 and TRBJ1-4; TRBD1 agrees at 7 bases. Germline V gene sequence: CDR1 SNHLY, CDR2 FYNNEI. The trim removed 7 bases at V and 5 bases at J, leaving 7 bases unmatched. The CDR3 has 14 residues.

The chain has TRBV6-5 and TRBJ1-2; 8 bases agree with TRBD1. Germline CDR1 reads MNHEY; CDR2 reads SVGAGI. This CDR3 has 14 amino acids. Trimming removed 2 bases from V and 4 bases from J; junction bases left unmatched: 3. The CDR3, as DNA: TGTGCCAGCAGTTACCCAGGGGGCGGCTATGGCTACACCTTC. This gives the protein CASSYPGGGYGYTF.

This clone has just one count. In nucleotides, the CDR3 is TGTGCCAGCGCCCACCAGGGGGTTGGGGAAAAACTGTTTTTT. Translating gives CASAHQGVGEKLFF. The chain is built from TRBV2 and TRBJ1-4; 7 nucleotides align to TRBD1. This CDR3 comprises 14 residues. Germline V gene sequence: CDR1 SNHLY, CDR2 FYNNEI. V shed 8 bases and J 8 bases; nucleotides not matched to a gene: 11. Full variable domain (remainder filled in from reference TRBV2 and TRBJ1-4): EPEVTQTPSHQVTQMGQEVILRCVPISNHLYFYWYRQILGQKVEFLVSFYNNEISEKSEIFDDQFSVERPDGSNFTLKIRSTKLEDSAMYFCASAHQGVGEKLFFGSGTQLSVL.

V gene TRBV28 combines with J gene TRBJ2-2, with 8 bases lining up with TRBD1. Germline trimming cut 6 bases from V and 6 bases from J; bases unmatched to any gene: 3. This CDR3 is built from 13 residues. Germline V gives CDR1 MDHEN, CDR2 SYDVKM. In DNA form, the CDR3 reads TGTGCCAGCAGGACAGGGGCGGCCGGGGAGCTGTTTTTT. This translates into CASRTGAAGELFF.

This chain connects TRBV4-1 to TRBJ2-7; D might be TRBD2 (5 bases). The ends were cut back, 4 bases at V and 2 bases at J, with 12 bases in the middle. There are 14 residues in the CDR3. Germline CDR1 MGHRA, CDR2 YSYEKL. The CDR3 DNA reads TGCGCCAGCAGCCCGACGACCGGGGCCTACGAGCAGTACTTC. The encoded protein is CASSPTTGAYEQYF.

This rearrangement joins TRBV27 to TRBJ1-2; D is unclear. With 3 bases removed from V and 7 bases from J, the gap between germline ends came to 12 bases. The CDR3 runs 13 residues. Germline values: CDR1 MNHEY, CDR2 SMNVEV (reference sequence). The CDR3 loop is CASSFGGRIGYTF. CDR3 DNA: TGTGCCAGCAGTTTTGGAGGGCGAATTGGCTACACCTTC.

The CDR3 sequence is CASSFSRTSGGSSYNEQFF. The CDR3 DNA is TGTGCCAGCAGTTTTTCAAGGACTAGCGGGGGAAGCTCCTACAATGAGCAGTTCTTC. The chain links TRBV27 to TRBJ2-1, with TRBD2 identical over 13 bases. Germline values: CDR1 MNHEY, CDR2 SMNVEV (reference sequence). This CDR3 region has 19 residues. The V gene end was trimmed by 3 bases and the J gene end by 0 bases; junction bases not matched to a gene: 8.

V is TRBV10-1 and J is TRBJ1-2; D unresolved. The germline V gene encodes CDR1 WNHNN and CDR2 SYGVQD (reference sequence). Trimming pared 3 bases from V and 4 bases from J, leaving 3 bases between. This CDR3 comprises 11 residues. The CDR3 DNA follows: TGCGCCAGCAGTGACGGCTATGGCTACACCTTC. This codes for CASSDGYGYTF.

This rearrangement joins TRBV5-4 to TRBJ2-7; 7 nucleotides align to TRBD1. This CDR3 contains 13 residues. Germline CDR1 reads SGHNT; CDR2 reads YYREEE (reference sequence). V shed 3 bases, J shed 6 bases, and the junction held 6 bases outside the gene matches. The chain's CDR3 is CASSSTTGAEQYF. The CDR3 DNA reads TGTGCCAGCAGCTCAACAACAGGGGCCGAGCAGTACTTC.